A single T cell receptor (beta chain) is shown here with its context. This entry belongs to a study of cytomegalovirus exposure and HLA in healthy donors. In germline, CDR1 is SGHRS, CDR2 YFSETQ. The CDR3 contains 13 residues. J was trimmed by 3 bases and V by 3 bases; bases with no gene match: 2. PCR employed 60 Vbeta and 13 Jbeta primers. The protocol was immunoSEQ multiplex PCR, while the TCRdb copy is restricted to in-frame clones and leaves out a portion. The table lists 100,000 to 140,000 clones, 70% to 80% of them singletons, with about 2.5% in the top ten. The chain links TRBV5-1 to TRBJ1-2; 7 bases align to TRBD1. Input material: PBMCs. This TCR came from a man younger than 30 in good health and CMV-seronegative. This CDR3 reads CASSYTGDYGYTF. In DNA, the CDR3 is TGCGCCAGCAGCTATACAGGGGACTATGGCTACACCTTC.